The 26 T cell receptor beta chains given below trace back to one sample, sequenced in a study of blood T cell repertoires in COVID-19. Clones were sequenced by immunoSEQ multiplex PCR, and TCRdb holds only the in-frame ones, with some missing. The repertoire has about 130,000 clones, approximately 80% of them found once; the top ten carry 30% to 45%. The specimen sequenced was peripheral blood. Every receptor here comes from a man in his forties with active or convalescent COVID-19.

The V call is TRBV6-6, the J call TRBJ2-6; tentatively, D is TRBD1 (6 bases). With 6 bases removed from V and 2 bases from J, the gap between germline ends came to 11 bases. Germline V lookup: CDR1 MNHNY, CDR2 SVGAGI (reference sequence). This CDR3 region has 15 residues. The CDR3 region has the DNA TGTGCCAGCAGACTCCGGGACACTGGGGCCAACGTCCTGACTTTC. Its protein is CASRLRDTGANVLTF.

The rearrangement links TRBV7-2 to TRBJ1-5; the D is unclear. V dropped 0 bases and J dropped 12 bases, with 9 bases sitting between them. The germline CDR1 and CDR2 sequences are SGHTA and FQGNSA. The CDR3 runs to 12 residues. As DNA, the CDR3 is TGTGCCAGCAGCTTAGCGTTCGGTCACCAGCATTTT. Translation gives CASSLAFGHQHF.

This clone was recorded once. CDR3 loop: CASSLSIWWAVNYGYTF. The CDR3 DNA sequence: TGTGCCAGCAGTTTATCAATCTGGTGGGCAGTTAACTATGGCTACACCTTC. The rearrangement uses TRBV27 and TRBJ1-2; D gene unclear. Germline CDR1 MNHEY, CDR2 SMNVEV (reference sequence). This CDR3 comprises 17 residues. V lost 0 bases and J 1 base, leaving 15 bases between the germline ends.

This chain uses TRBV5-1 with TRBJ2-3; the D gene is possibly TRBD2 (5 bases). Germline lookup yields CDR1 SGHRS and CDR2 YFSETQ. CDR3 length: 15 amino acids. Deletions cut 1 base from V and 0 bases from J, with 9 bases between. Here the CDR3 reads CASSLYGGSTDTQYF. The CDR3 DNA reads as TGCGCCAGCAGCTTGTATGGCGGGAGCACAGATACGCAGTATTTT.

The V call is TRBV5-1, the J call TRBJ2-7; 7 nucleotides align to TRBD2. The CDR3 length is 15 residues. Germline assignment: CDR1 SGHRS and CDR2 YFSETQ. The V and J ends lost 3 bases and 5 bases, in that order; junction bases with no gene match: 11. The CDR3 nucleotides are TGCGCCAGCAGCTCTAAGGGCGGGGGAGGCCACGAGCAGTACTTC. Amino acid sequence: CASSSKGGGGHEQYF.

This clone appeared a single time. The rearrangement joins TRBV7-2 to TRBJ1-1, with TRBD1 identical over 8 bases. Germline V gives CDR1 SGHTA, CDR2 FQGNSA. The CDR3 has 14 amino acids. V lost 2 bases, J lost 1 base, and 0 bases stayed unmatched. The CDR3 protein is CASSLQGANTEAFF. The DNA for the CDR3 is TGTGCCAGCAGCTTACAGGGGGCGAACACTGAAGCTTTCTTT.

Worth noting for this clone: Other DNA sequences in the sample encode the same CDR3. This chain connects TRBV7-9 to TRBJ2-7; D is perhaps TRBD1 (6 bases). There are 13 residues in the CDR3. The germline CDR1 and CDR2 sequences are SEHNR and FQNEAQ (reference sequence). The V end was cut by 4 bases, the J end by 3 bases, with 10 bases between. The CDR3 spells CASSSDRSYEQYF. The CDR3 DNA is TGTGCCAGCAGCTCGGACAGAAGCTACGAGCAGTACTTC.

The CDR3 here is CASSSPGRRNTEAFF. The CDR3, as DNA: TGCGCCAGCAGCTCGCCGGGGAGGAGGAACACTGAAGCTTTCTTT. The chain couples TRBV5-1 to TRBJ1-1, with D uncertain. Trimming stripped 3 bases from V and 1 base from J, with 13 bases between. The length of the CDR3 is 15 residues. Germline V gene sequence: CDR1 SGHRS, CDR2 YFSETQ.

This chain uses TRBV6-5 with TRBJ2-4; 8 nucleotides line up with TRBD2. The CDR3 totals 15 residues. V shed 2 bases and J 3 bases; nucleotides not matched to a gene: 3. Germline CDR1 and CDR2: MNHEY and SVGAGI. CDR3 DNA: TGTGCCAGCAGTTACAACGGGGGGGGCAAAAACATTCAGTACTTC. Residues: CASSYNGGGKNIQYF.

Comment on this clone: No DNA is shown, since the ends of the CDR3 on it are uncertain; the CDR3 is the one TCRdb lists. The gene calls are TRBV6-5 and TRBJ2-4; the table's D call TRBD1 went unverified against the DNA. The CDR3 region is 15 residues in length, termini included. Germline loops: CDR1 MNHEY, CDR2 SVGAGI. The CDR3 sequence is CASILDRGIKNIQYF.

This chain connects TRBV19 to TRBJ2-3, with 12 bases identical to TRBD2. Per germline, CDR1 LNHDA and CDR2 SQIVND (reference sequence). Germline trimming cut 4 bases from V and 7 bases from J; bases unmatched to any gene: 15. This CDR3 is 18 amino acids long. The CDR3 DNA reads TGTGCCAGTAGTAATCCGGGTCATTCCGGGACTAGCGGGTATACGCAGTATTTT. Translated: CASSNPGHSGTSGYTQYF.

The genes are TRBV28 and TRBJ1-2, with D possibly being TRBD1 (6 bases). Trimming shortened V by 5 bases and J by 7 bases, and 11 bases separated the two germline ends. Looked up from germline, CDR1 is MDHEN and CDR2 is SYDVKM. There are 12 residues in the CDR3. The CDR3 loop is CASSRQAGGYTF. The DNA for the CDR3 is TGTGCCAGCAGTCGACAGGCGGGTGGCTACACCTTC.

This chain uses TRBV10-3 with TRBJ2-1; 9 bases line up with TRBD2. The CDR3 extends over 17 amino acids. Losses at the gene ends were 10 bases for V and 8 bases for J; bases not matched to a gene: 21. In germline, CDR1 is ENHRY, CDR2 SYGVKD. CDR3 loop: CATKGTTSGSGSDEQFF. The CDR3 region has the DNA TGTGCCACTAAAGGTACGACCTCGGGTAGCGGGAGTGATGAGCAGTTCTTC.

On this clone itself: The junction does not match germline at one end; this may be a read error. The chain has TRBV7-9 and TRBJ2-7, with D possibly TRBD2 on 5 matching bases. Per the germline V gene, CDR1 is SEHNR and CDR2 is FQNEAQ (reference sequence). The CDR3 has 15 amino acids. CDR3 region: CASRLGSARSYEQYF. The CDR3 DNA reads as TGTGCCAGCAGATTAGGGAGTGCCCGCTCCTACGAGCAGTACTTC. Complete variable domain (other parts from reference TRBV7-9 and TRBJ2-7): DTGVSQNPRHKITKRGQNVTFRCDPISEHNRLYWYRQTLGQGPEFLTYFQNEAQLEKSRLLSDRFSAERPKGSFSTLEIQRTEQGDSAMYLCASRLGSARSYEQYFGPGTRLTVT.

V is TRBV28 and J is TRBJ1-2, with 9 bases that match TRBD1. Germline loops: CDR1 MDHEN, CDR2 SYDVKM. J gave up 5 bases and V 8 bases, and 9 bases lay outside the gene matches. This CDR3 contains 14 residues. The DNA for the CDR3 is TGTGCCAGCTCGGGTCGGGACAGGGAGTATGGCTACACCTTC. As protein: CASSGRDREYGYTF.

This chain links TRBV3-1 (or the pseudogene TRBV3-2) with TRBJ2-5; TRBD1 matches 8 bases. V was clipped by 7 bases and J by 5 bases; unmatched bases: 18. Germline V CDR1 and CDR2: LGHDT, YNNKEL (reference sequence). This CDR3 region has 17 residues. CDR3 protein: CASIERAGGDPWETQYF. CDR3 in DNA: TGTGCCAGCATCGAGCGGGCAGGGGGCGACCCGTGGGAGACCCAGTACTTC.

The genes are TRBV28 and TRBJ1-3, with D unclear. The V gene's germline CDR1 is MDHEN and CDR2 SYDVKM. Trimming stripped 3 bases from V and 0 bases from J, with 9 bases between. The CDR3 has 15 amino acids. The CDR3 DNA reads TGTGCCAGCAGTTTGAGAGTAACCTCTGGAAACACCATATATTTT. Residues: CASSLRVTSGNTIYF.

The chain carries TRBV3-1 (or the pseudogene TRBV3-2) and TRBJ1-3; D remains unclear. CDR3 length: 17 residues. Trimming left V 0 bases short and J 4 bases short, with 16 bases between. CDR1 and CDR2 from the germline V gene are LGHDT and YNNKEL (reference sequence). In DNA form, the CDR3 reads TGTGCCAGCAGCCAAGATCTCGCCCACGGTCCGGGAAACACCATATATTTT. Encoded protein: CASSQDLAHGPGNTIYF.

The V gene is TRBV10-3, the J gene TRBJ2-7; 10 bases line up with TRBD1. The V gene end was trimmed by 7 bases and the J gene end by 2 bases; junction bases not matched to a gene: 8. There are 15 residues in the CDR3. CDR1 and CDR2 (germline): ENHRY, SYGVKD. The CDR3 coding sequence is TGTGCCATCATGAAAGGACAGGGGGAACCCTACGAGCAGTACTTC. It translates to CAIMKGQGEPYEQYF.

The rearrangement links TRBV19 to TRBJ2-7; TRBD1 aligns across 8 bases. The CDR3 loop spans 13 amino acids. V gave up 5 bases and J gave up 5 bases; unmatched junction bases: 5. Germline V lookup: CDR1 LNHDA, CDR2 SQIVND (reference sequence). The CDR3 is CASSFTDRDEQYF. The DNA of the CDR3 is TGTGCCAGTAGTTTCACGGACAGGGACGAGCAGTACTTC.

The chain couples TRBV6-5 to TRBJ2-1, with a weak D call TRBD1 (5 bases). The germline V gene encodes CDR1 MNHEY and CDR2 SVGAGI. Deletions cut 7 bases from V and 3 bases from J, with 13 bases between. The CDR3 has 14 amino acids. The CDR3 DNA reads as TGTGCCAGCACCGCCAGGGAATTCTACAATGAGCAGTTCTTC. It codes for CASTAREFYNEQFF.

V gene TRBV4-1 combines with J gene TRBJ1-1, with 7 bases that match TRBD1. The CDR3 totals 15 residues. J lost 4 bases, V lost 4 bases, and 9 bases had no gene match. Germline V gives CDR1 MGHRA, CDR2 YSYEKL. CDR3 sequence reads: CASSPLTGAGTEAFF. Here the CDR3 DNA reads TGCGCCAGCAGCCCACTAACAGGGGCGGGCACTGAAGCTTTCTTT.

The chain employs TRBV25-1 and TRBJ2-7; 9 positions agree with TRBD1. The CDR3 runs to 14 residues. With 5 bases clipped from V and 3 bases from J, the junction kept 5 bases outside the gene matches. From germline, CDR1 is MGHDK and CDR2 SYGVNS. The CDR3 DNA is TGTGCCAGCAGTTCCCCGGGACAGGGCTACGAGCAGTACTTC. Its protein is CASSSPGQGYEQYF.

V gene TRBV7-3 combines with J gene TRBJ2-6; 10 positions match TRBD1. Trimming cost V 5 bases and J 1 base; bases outside gene matches: 8. Germline V gives CDR1 SGHTA, CDR2 FQGTGA. This CDR3 is 18 amino acids long. This chain's CDR3 is CASSPRDRGFSGANVLTF. DNA for the CDR3: TGTGCCAGCAGCCCCCGGGACAGGGGTTTTTCTGGGGCCAACGTCCTGACTTTC.

The chain links TRBV9 to TRBJ1-3, with TRBD1 matching over 11 bases. From germline, CDR1 is SGDLS and CDR2 YYNGEE. CDR3 size: 14 residues. After removal of 7 bases from V and 0 bases from J, the junction contained 0 bases not matched to a gene. For the CDR3, the DNA is TGTGCCAGCGGGACAGGGGGCTCTGGAAACACCATATATTTT. Encoded protein: CASGTGGSGNTIYF. The whole variable domain, remainder taken from reference TRBV9 and TRBJ1-3, is DSGVTQTPKHLITATGQRVTLRCSPRSGDLSVYWYQQSLDQGLQFLIQYYNGEERAKGNILERFSAQQFPDLHSELNLSSLELGDSALYFCASGTGGSGNTIYFGEGSWLTVV.

This clone was seen a single time. This rearrangement joins TRBV18 to TRBJ1-1; possible D gene TRBD1, 5 bases. Germline CDR1 reads KGHSH; CDR2 reads LQKENI. The CDR3 runs 14 residues. The V and J ends lost 5 bases and 5 bases respectively, with 15 bases between them. CDR3 DNA: TGTGCCAGCTCATCGGCCTCCGGGGGAACTGAAGCTTTCTTT. This gives the protein CASSSASGGTEAFF. Drawing the rest from reference TRBV18 and TRBJ1-1, the complete variable domain is NAGVMQNPRHLVRRRGQEARLRCSPMKGHSHVYWYRQLPEEGLKFMVYLQKENIIDESGMPKERFSAEFPKEGPSILRIQQVVRGDSAAYFCASSSASGGTEAFFGQGTRLTVV.